One and the same sample provided the 10 T cell receptor beta chains below, sequenced in a study of shared clonotypes between healthy human individuals. The data were produced by immunoSEQ multiplex PCR, yet TCRdb's version contains in-frame clones alone and is incomplete. The repertoire consists of about 1.5 million clones, with approximately 96% occurring once and the leading ten covering more than 0.9%. Sequencing was performed on naive CD4+ T cells sorted from blood. Subset here: CD45RA+ positively selected. The receptors originated from a man aged 25-45 years in good health.

J is TRBJ2-2 and V is TRBV30; a weak D match, TRBD2 (5 bases). V lost 0 bases to trimming and J lost 0 bases, with 14 bases between them. The CDR3 covers 17 residues. Germline assignment: CDR1 GTSNPN and CDR2 SVGIG (reference sequence). CDR3 sequence (DNA): TGTGCCTGGAGTGTACCATCGGGGATCACGAACACCGGGGAGCTGTTTTTT. It is translated as CAWSVPSGITNTGELFF.

CDR3 bases: TGCGCCAGCAGCCAGGCTCCGGGACTAGCGGGAGTAGATACGCAGTATTTT. Protein sequence: CASSQAPGLAGVDTQYF. This sequence joins TRBV4-3 and TRBJ2-3; 14 nucleotides align to TRBD2. The CDR3 covers 17 residues. Trimming removed 3 bases from V and 5 bases from J; junction bases left unmatched: 7. Looked up from germline, CDR1 is LGHNA and CDR2 is YSLEER.

The chain uses TRBV27 and TRBJ2-1; 10 nucleotides match TRBD1. Per germline, CDR1 MNHEY and CDR2 SMNVEV (reference sequence). The CDR3 spans 15 residues. With V trimmed by 6 bases and J by 5 bases, 7 bases remained unmatched. CDR3 coding DNA: TGTGCCAGCAGGCGGGACAGGGGAGGGAACAATGAGCAGTTCTTC. Translation gives CASRRDRGGNNEQFF.

With respect to this clone: Other nucleotide sequences from this sample produce the same CDR3. The V call is TRBV18, the J call TRBJ1-1; D remains unclear. The CDR3 is 14 residues long. Germline CDR1 KGHSH, CDR2 LQKENI. Trimming took 2 bases from V and 3 from J, leaving 10 bases between them. CDR3 sequence (DNA): TGTGCCAGCTCACCAACGGGAGGAGACACTGAAGCTTTCTTT. Protein sequence: CASSPTGGDTEAFF. The full variable domain, with the rest looked up from reference TRBV18 and TRBJ1-1, is NAGVMQNPRHLVRRRGQEARLRCSPMKGHSHVYWYRQLPEEGLKFMVYLQKENIIDESGMPKERFSAEFPKEGPSILRIQQVVRGDSAAYFCASSPTGGDTEAFFGQGTRLTVV.

The chain employs TRBV7-8 and TRBJ2-5; D is ambiguous. Deletions cut 1 base from V and 0 bases from J, with 15 bases between. Germline CDR1 reads SGHVS; CDR2 reads FQNEAQ. The CDR3 loop spans 17 amino acids. The CDR3 spells CASSLDFWLADQETQYF. In DNA form, the CDR3 reads TGTGCCAGCAGCTTAGATTTTTGGTTGGCGGACCAAGAGACCCAGTACTTC.

The V call is TRBV21-1, the J call TRBJ2-7; the tabulated D call, TRBD2, remains unverified against the DNA. TRBV21-1 is a pseudogene locus. The CDR3 extends over 16 amino acids. CDR3 bases: TGTGCCAGCAGCCAAGGGGTACTAGCGGCAAGTTACGAGCAGTACTTC. This encodes CASSQGVLAASYEQYF.

V and J are TRBV5-8 and TRBJ2-1; D could derive from TRBD1 or TRBD2 (5 bases each). The CDR3 sequence is 16 residues long. Germline loops: CDR1 SGHTS, CDR2 YDEGEE. Trimming stripped 0 bases from V and 0 bases from J, with 10 bases between. The CDR3: CASSLESGPSYNEQFF. The CDR3 coding sequence is TGTGCCAGCAGCTTGGAGTCGGGACCCTCCTACAATGAGCAGTTCTTC. Filled out from reference TRBV5-8 and TRBJ2-1, the complete variable domain reads EAGVTQSPTHLIKTRGQQATLRCSPISGHTSVYWYQQALGLGLQFLLWYDEGEERNRGNFPPRFSGRQFPNYSSELNVNALELEDSALYLCASSLESGPSYNEQFFGPGTRLTVL.

This chain uses TRBV4-1 with TRBJ2-2; 11 nucleotides align to TRBD2. Germline V gene data show CDR1 as MGHRA and CDR2 as YSYEKL. V shed 0 bases and J 6 bases; nucleotides not matched to a gene: 3. This CDR3 is built from 16 residues. Written as DNA, the CDR3 is TGCGCCAGCAGCCAAGATCTTAGCGGGAGGGCCGGGGAGCTGTTTTTT. This encodes CASSQDLSGRAGELFF.

The chain is built from TRBV7-9 and TRBJ1-3; the D gene is possibly TRBD1 (6 bases). Deletions cut 6 bases from V and 0 bases from J, with 9 bases between. Germline CDR1 SEHNR, CDR2 FQNEAQ (reference sequence). The CDR3 covers 14 residues. CDR3 DNA sequence: TGTGCCAGCAGACGGGACACCTCTGGAAACACCATATATTTT. It codes for CASRRDTSGNTIYF.

This clone was detected only once. The rearrangement links TRBV4-1 to TRBJ1-1; no definite D call. The CDR3 contains 16 residues. The V gene's germline CDR1 is MGHRA and CDR2 YSYEKL. Trimming took 0 bases from V and 4 from J, leaving 15 bases between them. The CDR3 DNA is TGCGCCAGCAGCCAAGAGGTAGGTGCAAGATCCACTGAAGCTTTCTTT. This translates into CASSQEVGARSTEAFF.